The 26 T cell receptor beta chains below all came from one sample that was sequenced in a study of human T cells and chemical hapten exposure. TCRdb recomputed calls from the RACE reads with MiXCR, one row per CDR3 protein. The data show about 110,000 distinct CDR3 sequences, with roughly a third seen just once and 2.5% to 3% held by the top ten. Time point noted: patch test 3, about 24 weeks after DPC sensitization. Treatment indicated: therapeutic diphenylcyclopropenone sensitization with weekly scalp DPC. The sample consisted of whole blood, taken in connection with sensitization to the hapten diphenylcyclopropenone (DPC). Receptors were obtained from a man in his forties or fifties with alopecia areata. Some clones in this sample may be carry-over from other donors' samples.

The CDR3 DNA reads TGCGCCAGCAGCCAAGGCCCACAGCCTAGCACAGATACGCAGTATTTT. Amino acids: CASSQGPQPSTDTQYF. V gene TRBV4-3 combines with J gene TRBJ2-3, with D unclear. V was cut by 1 base and J by 0 bases, with 11 bases left in between. The CDR3 loop spans 16 amino acids. Germline CDR1 LGHNA, CDR2 YSLEER.

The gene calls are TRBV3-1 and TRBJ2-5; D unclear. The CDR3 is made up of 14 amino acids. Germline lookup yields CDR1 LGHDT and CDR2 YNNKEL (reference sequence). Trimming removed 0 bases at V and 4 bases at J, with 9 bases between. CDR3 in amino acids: CASSQDDWRETQYF. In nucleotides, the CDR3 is TGTGCCAGCAGCCAAGATGACTGGAGAGAGACCCAGTACTTC.

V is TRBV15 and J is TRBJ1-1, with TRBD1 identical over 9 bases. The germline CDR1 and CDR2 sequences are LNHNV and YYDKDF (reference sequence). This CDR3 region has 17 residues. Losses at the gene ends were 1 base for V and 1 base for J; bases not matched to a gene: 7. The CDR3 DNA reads TGTGCCACCAGCAGAGGGGCCACGGGACAGGGGAACACTGAAGCTTTCTTT. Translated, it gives CATSRGATGQGNTEAFF.

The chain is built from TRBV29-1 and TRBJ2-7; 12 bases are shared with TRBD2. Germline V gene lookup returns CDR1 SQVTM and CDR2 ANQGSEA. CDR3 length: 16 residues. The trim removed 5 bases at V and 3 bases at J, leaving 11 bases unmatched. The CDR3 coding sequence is TGCAGCGTTCCCCCGGGGACTAGCGGGCGGAACTACGAGCAGTACGTC. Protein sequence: CSVPPGTSGRNYEQYV.

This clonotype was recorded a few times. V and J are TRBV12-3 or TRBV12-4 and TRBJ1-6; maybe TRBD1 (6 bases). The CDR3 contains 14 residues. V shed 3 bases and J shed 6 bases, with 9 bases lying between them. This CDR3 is CASSFRQVNSPLHF. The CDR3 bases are TGTGCCAGCAGTTTTCGACAGGTTAATTCACCCCTCCACTTT.

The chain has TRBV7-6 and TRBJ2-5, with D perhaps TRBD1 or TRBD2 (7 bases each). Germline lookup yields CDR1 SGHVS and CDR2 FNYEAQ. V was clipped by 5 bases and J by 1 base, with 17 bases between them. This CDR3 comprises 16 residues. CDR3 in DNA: TGTGCCAGCAGCCCAGGGGGGGCGAAACCCCAAGAGACCCAGTACTTC. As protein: CASSPGGAKPQETQYF.

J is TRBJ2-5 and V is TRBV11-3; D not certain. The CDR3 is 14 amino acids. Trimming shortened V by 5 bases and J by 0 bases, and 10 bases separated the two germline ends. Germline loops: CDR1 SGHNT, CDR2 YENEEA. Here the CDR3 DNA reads TGTGCCAGCAGCCCTCTGGAGTACCAAGAGACCCAGTACTTC. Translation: CASSPLEYQETQYF.

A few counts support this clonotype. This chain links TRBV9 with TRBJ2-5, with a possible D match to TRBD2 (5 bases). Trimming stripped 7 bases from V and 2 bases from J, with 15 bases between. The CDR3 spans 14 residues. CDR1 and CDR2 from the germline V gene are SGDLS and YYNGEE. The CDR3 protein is CASGPGLAQETQYF. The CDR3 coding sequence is TGTGCCAGCGGACCAGGACTGGCGCAAGAGACCCAGTACTTC.

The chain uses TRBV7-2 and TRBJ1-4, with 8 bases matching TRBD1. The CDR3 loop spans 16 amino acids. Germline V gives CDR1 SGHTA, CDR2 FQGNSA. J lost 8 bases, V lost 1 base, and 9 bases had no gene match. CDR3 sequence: CASSLVGTGTGEKLFF. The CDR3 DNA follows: TGTGCCAGCAGCTTAGTTGGCACCGGGACAGGCGAAAAACTGTTTTTT.

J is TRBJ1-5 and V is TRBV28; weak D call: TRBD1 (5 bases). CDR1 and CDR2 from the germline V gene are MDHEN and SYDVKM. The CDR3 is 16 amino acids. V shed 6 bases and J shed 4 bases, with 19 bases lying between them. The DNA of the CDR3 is TGTGCCAGCAGAATTATTCGGGACCTGGGGAATCAGCCCCAGCATTTT. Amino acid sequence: CASRIIRDLGNQPQHF.

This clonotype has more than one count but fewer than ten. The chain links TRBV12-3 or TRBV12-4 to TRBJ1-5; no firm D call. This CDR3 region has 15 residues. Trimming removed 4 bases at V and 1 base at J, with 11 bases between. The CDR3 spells CASSSGLRSNQPQHF. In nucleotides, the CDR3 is TGTGCCAGCAGTTCCGGCTTGAGGAGCAATCAGCCCCAGCATTTT.

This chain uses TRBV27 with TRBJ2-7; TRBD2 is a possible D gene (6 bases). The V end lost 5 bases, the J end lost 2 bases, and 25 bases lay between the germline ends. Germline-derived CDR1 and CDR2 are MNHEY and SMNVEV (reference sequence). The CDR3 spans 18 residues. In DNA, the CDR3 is TGTGCCAGCAGTCCAGGGTTGGGGGGAAGTGCCGAACCCTACGAGCAGTACTTC. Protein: CASSPGLGGSAEPYEQYF.

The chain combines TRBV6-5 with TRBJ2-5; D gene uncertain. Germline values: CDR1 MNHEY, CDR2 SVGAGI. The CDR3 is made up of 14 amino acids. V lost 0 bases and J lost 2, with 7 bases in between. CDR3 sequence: CASSYSGPQETQYF. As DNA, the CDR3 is TGTGCCAGCAGTTACTCCGGACCTCAAGAGACCCAGTACTTC.

The CDR3 nucleotides read TGCGCCAGCAGCTTTGGACTAGCGGGGATAGAGACCCAGTACTTC. This codes for CASSFGLAGIETQYF. V is TRBV5-1 and J is TRBJ2-5, with 12 nucleotides matching TRBD2. V trimming: 2 bases; J trimming: 4 bases; junction bases outside the gene matches: 3. This CDR3 comprises 15 residues. Germline CDR1 SGHRS, CDR2 YFSETQ. The full variable domain, in which reference TRBV5-1 and TRBJ2-5 provide the parts outside the CDR3, is KAGVTQTPRYLIKTRGQQVTLSCSPISGHRSVSWYQQTPGQGLQFLFEYFSETQRNKGNFPGRFSGRQFSNSRSEMNVSTLELGDSALYLCASSFGLAGIETQYFGPGTRLLVL.

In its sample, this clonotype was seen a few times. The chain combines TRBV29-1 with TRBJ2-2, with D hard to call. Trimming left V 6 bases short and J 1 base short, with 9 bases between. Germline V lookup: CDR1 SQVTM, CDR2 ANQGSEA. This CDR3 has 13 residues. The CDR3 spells CSVRFGNTGELFF. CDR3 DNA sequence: TGCAGCGTGCGGTTTGGGAACACCGGGGAGCTGTTTTTT.

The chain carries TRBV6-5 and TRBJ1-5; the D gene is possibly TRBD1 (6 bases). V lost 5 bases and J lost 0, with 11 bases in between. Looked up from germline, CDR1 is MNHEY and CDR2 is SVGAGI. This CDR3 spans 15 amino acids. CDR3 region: CASSRQAYSNQPQHF. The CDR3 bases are TGTGCCAGCAGTAGACAGGCCTATAGCAATCAGCCCCAGCATTTT.

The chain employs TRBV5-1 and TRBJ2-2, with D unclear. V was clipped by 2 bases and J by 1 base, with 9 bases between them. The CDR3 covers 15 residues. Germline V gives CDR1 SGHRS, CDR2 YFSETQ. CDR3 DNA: TGCGCCAGCAGCTTCGCGGAACAGAACACCGGGGAGCTGTTTTTT. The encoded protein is CASSFAEQNTGELFF.

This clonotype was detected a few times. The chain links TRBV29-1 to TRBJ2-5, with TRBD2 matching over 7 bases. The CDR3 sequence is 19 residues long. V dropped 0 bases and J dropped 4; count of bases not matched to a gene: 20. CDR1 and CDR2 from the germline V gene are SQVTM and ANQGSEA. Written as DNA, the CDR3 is TGCAGCGTTGAAGAAAGGGCCCAGAGGGGCGGGAGACATGGAGAGACCCAGTACTTC. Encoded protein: CSVEERAQRGGRHGETQYF.

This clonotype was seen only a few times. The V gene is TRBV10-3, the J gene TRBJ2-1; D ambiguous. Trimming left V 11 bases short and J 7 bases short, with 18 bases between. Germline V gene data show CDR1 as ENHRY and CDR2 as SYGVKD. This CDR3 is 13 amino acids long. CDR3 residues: CAATGQNENEQFF. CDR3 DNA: TGTGCCGCGACCGGCCAGAACGAGAATGAGCAGTTCTTC.

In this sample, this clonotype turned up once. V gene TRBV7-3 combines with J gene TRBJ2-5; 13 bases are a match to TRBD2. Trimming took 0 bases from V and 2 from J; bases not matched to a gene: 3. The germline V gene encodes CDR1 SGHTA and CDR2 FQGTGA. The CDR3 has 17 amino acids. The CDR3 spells CASSLTGLAGTQETQYF. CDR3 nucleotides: TGTGCCAGCAGCTTAACGGGACTAGCGGGAACGCAAGAGACCCAGTACTTC. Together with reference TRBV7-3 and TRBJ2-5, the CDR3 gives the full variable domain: GAGVSQTPSNKVTEKGKYVELRCDPISGHTALYWYRQSLGQGPEFLIYFQGTGAADDSGLPNDRFFAVRPEGSVSTLKIQRTERGDSAVYLCASSLTGLAGTQETQYFGPGTRLLVL.

CDR3 bases: TGTGCCAGCGGGAATGGGACTAGCGGCACAGATACGCAGTATTTT. It codes for CASGNGTSGTDTQYF. This chain uses TRBV12-3 or TRBV12-4 with TRBJ2-3; 10 bases match TRBD2. Unmatched junction bases numbered 6, after V lost 8 bases and J lost 1 base. The CDR3 length is 15 residues.

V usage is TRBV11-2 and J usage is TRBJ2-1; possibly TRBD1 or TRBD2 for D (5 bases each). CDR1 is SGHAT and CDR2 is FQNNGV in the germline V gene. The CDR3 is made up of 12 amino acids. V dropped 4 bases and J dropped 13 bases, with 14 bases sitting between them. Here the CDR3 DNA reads TGTGCCAGCAGCTCGTTCCGGGACCTCCAGTTCTTC. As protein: CASSSFRDLQFF.

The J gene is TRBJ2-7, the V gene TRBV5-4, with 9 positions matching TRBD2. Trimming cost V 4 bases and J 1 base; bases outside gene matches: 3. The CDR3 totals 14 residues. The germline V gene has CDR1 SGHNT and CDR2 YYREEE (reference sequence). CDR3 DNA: TGTGCCAGCAGCATTCTAGCGGGGTCCTACGAGCAGTACTTC. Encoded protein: CASSILAGSYEQYF.

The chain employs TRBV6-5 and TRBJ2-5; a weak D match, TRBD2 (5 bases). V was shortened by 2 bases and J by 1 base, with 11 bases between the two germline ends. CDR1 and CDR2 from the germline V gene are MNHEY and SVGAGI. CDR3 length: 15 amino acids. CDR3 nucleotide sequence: TGTGCCAGCAGTTACGGGCGGGCCCTCCAAGAGACCCAGTACTTC. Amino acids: CASSYGRALQETQYF.

The CDR3 nucleotides read TGTGCCTGGACACACGGAGAGACCCAGTACTTC. It codes for CAWTHGETQYF. The V and J genes are TRBV30 and TRBJ2-5; D is ambiguous. V was trimmed by 4 bases and J by 4 bases, leaving 7 bases between them. CDR1 is GTSNPN, CDR2 SVGIG, per germline (reference sequence). The CDR3 covers 11 residues.

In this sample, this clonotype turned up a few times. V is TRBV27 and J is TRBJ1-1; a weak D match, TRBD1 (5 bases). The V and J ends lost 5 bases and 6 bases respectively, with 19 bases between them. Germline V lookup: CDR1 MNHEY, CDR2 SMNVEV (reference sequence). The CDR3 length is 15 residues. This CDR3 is CASSPLLERTPEAFF. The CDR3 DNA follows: TGTGCCAGCAGTCCACTACTTGAAAGGACACCTGAAGCTTTCTTT.